Shown below are 20 T cell receptor beta chains from a single sample sequenced in a study of cytomegalovirus exposure and HLA in healthy donors. Clones were sequenced by immunoSEQ multiplex PCR, and TCRdb holds only the in-frame ones, with some missing. The profile shows some 190,000 clones, about 83% of them singletons. Material for sequencing was PBMCs. Receptors were obtained from a woman aged 18 to 35 in good health and CMV-seronegative.

This rearrangement joins TRBV30 to TRBJ2-2, with D possibly TRBD1 on 7 matching bases. Deletions cut 1 base from V and 3 bases from J, with 15 bases between. CDR3 length equals 16 residues. Germline loops: CDR1 GTSNPN, CDR2 SVGIG (reference sequence). The CDR3 sequence is CAWSAGGSVHTGELFF. The CDR3, as DNA: TGTGCCTGGAGTGCAGGGGGGTCCGTCCACACCGGGGAGCTGTTTTTT.

This clone is categorized as medium-sized (0.01 to 0.1%). The chain carries TRBV6-4 and TRBJ2-2; maybe TRBD1 (6 bases). Germline CDR1 reads MRHNA; CDR2 reads SNTAGT. The CDR3 covers 15 residues. Trimming left V 3 bases short and J 1 base short, with 9 bases between. In DNA form, the CDR3 reads TGTGCCAGCAGTGATGGGGGACAGAACACCGGGGAGCTGTTTTTT. This sequence encodes CASSDGGQNTGELFF.

For this clone: Germline and junction disagree at one end, which may indicate a read error. The genes are TRBV10-3 and TRBJ1-4; possible D gene TRBD1, 6 bases. The CDR3 has 14 amino acids. Germline CDR1 reads ENHRY; CDR2 reads SYGVKD. CDR3 DNA sequence: TGTGCCAGCAGTTACAGGGCAACTAATGAAAAACTGTTTTTT. Its translation is CASSYRATNEKLFF.

The genes are TRBV19 and TRBJ2-1; no firm D call. Trimming shortened V by 6 bases and J by 0 bases, and 9 bases separated the two germline ends. This CDR3 region has 14 residues. Per germline, CDR1 LNHDA and CDR2 SQIVND (reference sequence). The CDR3 DNA reads as TGTGCCAGTAGCAAACTGAGCTCCTACAATGAGCAGTTCTTC. Encoded protein: CASSKLSSYNEQFF.

This clone came up once. V and J are TRBV5-8 and TRBJ1-2; 7 bases align to TRBD1. The CDR3 runs to 13 residues. The germline CDR1 and CDR2 sequences are SGHTS and YDEGEE. V lost 4 bases and J lost 4; bases outside the gene matches: 4. The CDR3 is CASSIGTAYGYTF. The CDR3, as DNA: TGTGCCAGCAGCATCGGGACAGCCTATGGCTACACCTTC.

The V gene is TRBV9, the J gene TRBJ2-3; no clear D gene. The CDR3 covers 12 residues. Germline CDR1 is SGDLS and CDR2 is YYNGEE. V was pared by 1 base and J by 4 bases, with 4 bases between. CDR3 bases: TGTGCCAGCAGCGTATTCGCAGATACGCAGTATTTT. Protein product: CASSVFADTQYF.

This chain joins TRBV5-1 and TRBJ2-1; 10 bases map to TRBD2. The CDR3 runs 15 residues. After removal of 1 base from V and 7 bases from J, the junction contained 5 bases not matched to a gene. CDR1 is SGHRS and CDR2 is YFSETQ in the germline V gene. In DNA form, the CDR3 reads TGCGCCAGCAGCTTGACTAGCGGGATTGCAAATGAGCAGTTCTTC. Amino acids: CASSLTSGIANEQFF.

This clone came up once. The chain joins TRBV5-4 to TRBJ2-5; tentative D call: TRBD2 (7 bases). V lost 4 bases and J lost 5, with 18 bases in between. This CDR3 is 15 amino acids long. Germline lookup yields CDR1 SGHNT and CDR2 YYREEE (reference sequence). The CDR3 bases are TGTGCCAGCAGCGGCCACGATCGGGGGGCCGAGACCCAGTACTTC. It encodes CASSGHDRGAETQYF.

The chain recombines TRBV6-1 with TRBJ2-3, with a tentative D call TRBD1 (6 bases). V was trimmed by 2 bases and J by 1 base, leaving 16 bases between them. This CDR3 spans 17 amino acids. CDR1 and CDR2 (germline): MNHNS, SASEGT. The CDR3 loop is CASSEPGVEGGTDTQYF. CDR3 coding DNA: TGTGCCAGCAGTGAACCAGGGGTAGAGGGCGGCACAGATACGCAGTATTTT.

V and J are TRBV19 and TRBJ1-1; D ambiguous. This CDR3 region has 11 residues. Germline CDR1 LNHDA, CDR2 SQIVND (reference sequence). V was pared by 2 bases and J by 8 bases, with 6 bases between. CDR3 loop: CASSIFLEAFF. The CDR3 nucleotides read TGTGCCAGTAGTATATTTCTGGAAGCTTTCTTT.

The V call is TRBV18, the J call TRBJ1-2, with D tentatively TRBD1 (5 bases). The CDR3 totals 13 residues. Germline loops: CDR1 KGHSH, CDR2 LQKENI. The V end was cut by 0 bases, the J end by 8 bases, with 10 bases between. CDR3 region: CASSPPTGVGYTF. The CDR3 DNA reads as TGTGCCAGCTCACCACCCACAGGCGTCGGCTACACCTTC.

This chain uses TRBV10-3 with TRBJ1-1; possibly TRBD1 for D (6 bases). The germline CDR1 and CDR2 sequences are ENHRY and SYGVKD. V was cut by 10 bases and J by 5 bases, with 14 bases left in between. The CDR3 totals 12 residues. The CDR3 here is CATQGGRTEAFF. For the CDR3, the DNA is TGTGCCACTCAAGGGGGTAGGACTGAAGCTTTCTTT.

The chain carries TRBV25-1 and TRBJ2-3; 9 nucleotides agree with TRBD2. V was clipped by 6 bases and J by 7 bases; unmatched bases: 5. This CDR3 is built from 13 residues. CDR1 and CDR2 from the germline V gene are MGHDK and SYGVNS. CDR3 protein: CASRIAGVNTQYF. CDR3 bases: TGTGCCAGCAGGATAGCGGGAGTGAATACGCAGTATTTT.

The chain recombines TRBV4-1 with TRBJ2-1; TRBD2 matches at 9 bases. With V trimmed by 0 bases and J by 0 bases, 9 bases remained unmatched. The germline CDR1 and CDR2 sequences are MGHRA and YSYEKL. This CDR3 is built from 19 residues. The CDR3 sequence: CASSQDKAGGLSSYNEQFF. The DNA for the CDR3 is TGCGCCAGCAGCCAAGACAAAGCGGGGGGCCTGAGCTCCTACAATGAGCAGTTCTTC.

The rearrangement joins TRBV19 to TRBJ2-5, with a possible D match to TRBD2 (6 bases). Trimming shortened V by 5 bases and J by 5 bases, and 21 bases separated the two germline ends. Germline V gene data show CDR1 as LNHDA and CDR2 as SQIVND (reference sequence). CDR3 length equals 16 residues. CDR3 nucleotide sequence: TGTGCCAGTAGTTCCGCAGACGGGGGTAGGCGGGAGACCCAGTACTTC. It translates to CASSSADGGRRETQYF.

This rearrangement joins TRBV27 to TRBJ1-2, with D perhaps matching TRBD1 (5 bases). Trimming left V 5 bases short and J 4 bases short, with 17 bases between. Germline CDR1 and CDR2: MNHEY and SMNVEV (reference sequence). This CDR3 spans 15 amino acids. In DNA form, the CDR3 reads TGTGCCAGCAGTCCCCGGCAGGGTATAGGCTATGGCTACACCTTC. Translation: CASSPRQGIGYGYTF.

This chain uses TRBV6-1 with TRBJ2-7; 9 bases are shared with TRBD1. In germline, CDR1 is MNHNS, CDR2 SASEGT. The CDR3 has 12 amino acids. V was clipped by 6 bases and J by 7 bases; unmatched bases: 4. This chain's CDR3 is CASRGDREEQYF. The CDR3 region has the DNA TGTGCCAGCAGGGGGGACAGGGAAGAGCAGTACTTC.

This CDR3 is CASSLGRVNEKLFF. The CDR3 DNA reads TGTGCCAGCAGCTTGGGCAGGGTTAATGAAAAACTGTTTTTT. The V and J genes are TRBV5-4 and TRBJ1-4; TRBD1 might be the D (5 bases). Germline V gene lookup returns CDR1 SGHNT and CDR2 YYREEE (reference sequence). The germline V and J ends were trimmed by 0 bases and 4 bases, with 7 bases remaining between them. The CDR3 has 14 residues.

The gene calls are TRBV7-2 and TRBJ1-1, with no clear D. The CDR3 has 13 residues. V was pared by 5 bases and J by 5 bases, with 12 bases between. Germline lookup yields CDR1 SGHTA and CDR2 FQGNSA. This chain's CDR3 is CASSILRKTEAFF. The DNA for the CDR3 is TGTGCCAGCAGCATACTCAGGAAGACTGAAGCTTTCTTT.

The chain employs TRBV7-9 and TRBJ1-5; 8 bases line up with TRBD1. The germline V gene has CDR1 SEHNR and CDR2 FQNEAQ (reference sequence). Trimming removed 4 bases from V and 4 bases from J; junction bases left unmatched: 15. The CDR3 runs to 18 residues. The CDR3 nucleotides are TGTGCCAGCAGCTCACTACTAGGACAGGGAGGAGATAATCAGCCCCAGCATTTT. It yields the protein CASSSLLGQGGDNQPQHF.